This TCR beta chain was sequenced in a study of regulatory T cells in long-lasting Graves disease (dated by TCRdb to the early 2020s). In terms of the full investigation: Persistent Graves' disease meant more than 5 years of antithyroid drug treatment with TSH receptor autoantibodies that stayed positive. This study used TCR sequencing and RNA sequencing of peripheral blood to compare persistent Graves' disease patients against newly diagnosed Graves' disease patients. The study was registered as a clinical trial and conducted in China. A total of roughly 33 samples were covered by TCR sequencing, comprising around 13 persistent and around 20 newly diagnosed Graves' disease patients. On average, persistent Graves' disease patients in the clinical cohort had been on antithyroid drugs for about 10.3 years.

Paper-wide results and their limitations: Patients with persistent disease shared more public clonotypes (about 3,000) than newly diagnosed patients did (around 930). Sequencing and analysis were limited to the TCR beta chain. Lower TCR Shannon entropy and fewer highly expanded clones were observed in persistent Graves' disease patients than in newly diagnosed patients, which suggested clonal expansion. The authors acknowledged the small sample size as a limitation that may reduce accuracy. The study examined only peripheral blood because the primary lesion, thyroid tissue, could not be accessed.

The time point label, as the study defines it: persistent/refractory GD, antithyroid drugs over 5 years with positive TRAb. For both TCR sequencing and RNA sequencing, RNA was extracted from PBMCs in TRIzol. The diagnosis of Graves' disease was made according to American Thyroid Association guidelines. Recruitment of patients was carried out at an endocrinology department in Xi'an, China. Each patient gave 8.5 to 9.5 milliliters of peripheral blood, collected in an EDTA anticoagulant tube. Ficoll Paque Plus density gradient separation was used to isolate PBMCs, and no further T cell sorting was performed. An Agilent 2100 Bioanalyzer and agarose gel were used to check RNA quality, and a NanoDrop 2000 was used to measure RNA concentration. About this clonotype itself: This receptor's antigen is unknown. Base qualities are not provided; no much larger clone lies one nucleotide away.

The library came from multiplex PCR. These reads were obtained on an Illumina HiSeq 4000. To build TCR beta libraries, CDR3 regions were amplified by Arm-PCR using iRepertoire HTBI primers. Gel purification was performed on PCR products prior to sequencing. Under the source paper's analysis protocol: Gene usage analysis of CDR3 amino acid clonotypes used the approximately 62 TRBV and some 13 TRBJ segments found across samples. COPE and FqMerger were used to merge the filtered high-quality paired reads into contigs. BLAST was used to align contigs to IMGT TRBV, TRBD and TRBJ reference genes, and CDR3 was defined according to IMGT. Any clonotype with a frequency above 0.1% was classified as a highly expanded clone. Shannon entropy served as the measure of repertoire diversity, while the Gini coefficient captured V-J evenness. A clonotype was considered public if more than one individual shared it. Starting from the raw public reads, TCRdb applied fastp trimming at Q25, assembled clones with MiXCR and retained in-frame beta chains. Every distinct CDR3 protein forms one entry, paired with its most common genes and DNA. Clone size and V and J calls follow TCRdb, not the original study. Within this sample are hundreds of thousands of distinct CDR3 sequences, with 20% of them counted one time only. The ten largest clones add up to 7.8% of the sample.

Sequencing was performed on peripheral blood mononuclear cells (PBMCs), taken when the disease was refractory, from a patient treated with antithyroid drugs. This clonotype was sampled from a female donor with Graves disease.

This receptor carries the CDR3 CASSTRQGEGYEQYF. The nucleotide sequence reads as follows: TGTGCCAGCAGCACGAGACAGGGTGAGGGCTACGAGCAGTACTTC. The chain couples TRBV9 to TRBJ2-7, with 7 bases matching TRBD1. V has 4 bases trimmed and J has 3 bases trimmed; junction bases matching no gene number 10. CDR1 and CDR2, looked up from the germline V gene, are SGDLS and YYNGEE. The CDR3 spans 15 residues, from the cysteine through the phenylalanine. Left in the record is the CDR3 DNA by itself, 45 bases read in frame from the first base.